This is a list of T cell receptor beta chains from one sample in a study of read filtering for tumor transcriptome and immune sequencing. TCRdb passed the reads through MiXCR, listing each CDR3 protein once. The sample includes 90,000 to 95,000 distinct CDR3 sequences, about a fifth of them seen just once. Source material: a population of CD138-negative cells sorted from bone marrow. The receptor source for this set is a donor aged 40 or older with multiple myeloma. Each CDR3 is given with its conserved first and last residue. Fields, in order: D gene, V gene, J gene, clone size, CDR3 protein, CDR3 DNA. A D gene is named only where the DNA matches it firmly. Clone size is not always given. Where it is, it says once, few, many or a class for expanded clones.

D: -; V: TRBV7-9; J: TRBJ1-4; size: many; CDR3: CASSSRTGEGEKLFF; DNA: TGTGCCAGCAGCTCCCGGACCGGGGAGGGCGAAAAACTGTTTTTT
D: -; V: TRBV6-1; J: TRBJ2-1; size: many; CDR3: CASSPRRGPSYNEQFF; DNA: TGTGCCAGCAGTCCCCGCCGGGGCCCGAGCTACAATGAGCAGTTCTTC
D: -; V: TRBV7-9; J: TRBJ2-6; size: many; CDR3: CASSHIRSGANVLTF; DNA: TGTGCCAGCAGCCATATACGTTCTGGGGCCAACGTCCTGACTTTC
D: -; V: TRBV6-6; J: TRBJ1-5; size: few; CDR3: CASSYSGPQPQHF; DNA: TGTGCCAGCAGTTACTCGGGGCCTCAGCCCCAGCATTTT
D: -; V: TRBV20-1; J: TRBJ2-1; size: many; CDR3: CSAKKAGQLVNEQFF; DNA: TGCAGTGCGAAAAAGGCGGGACAGTTGGTCAATGAGCAGTTCTTC
D: -; V: TRBV5-1; J: TRBJ1-4; size: many; CDR3: CASSPGQYNEKLFF; DNA: TGCGCCAGCAGCCCAGGACAGTATAATGAGAAACTGTTTTTT
D: -; V: TRBV25-1; J: TRBJ2-6; size: many; CDR3: CASSTMDGPLGVLTF; DNA: TGTGCCAGCAGTACGATGGACGGCCCACTCGGCGTCCTGACTTTC
D: -; V: TRBV5-6; J: TRBJ2-7; size: -; CDR3: CASSLDQRNYEQYF; DNA: TGTGCCAGCAGCTTGGATCAGCGGAATTACGAGCAGTACTTC
D: -; V: TRBV14; J: TRBJ1-2; size: many; CDR3: CASSQELTEINYGYTF; DNA: TGTGCCAGCAGCCAAGAGTTGACCGAGATTAACTATGGCTACACCTTC
D: TRBD1; V: TRBV28; J: TRBJ1-1; size: many; CDR3: CASTLGQSETEAFF; DNA: TGTGCCAGCACTCTGGGACAGTCAGAAACTGAAGCTTTCTTT
D: -; V: TRBV15; J: TRBJ2-3; size: many; CDR3: CATSRDPGGNTDTQYF; DNA: TGTGCCACCAGCAGAGATCCCGGGGGAAACACAGATACGCAGTATTTT
D: -; V: TRBV20-1; J: TRBJ1-1; size: many; CDR3: CSASRQPHTEAFF; DNA: TGCAGTGCTAGCCGACAGCCGCACACTGAAGCTTTCTTT
D: TRBD1; V: TRBV28; J: TRBJ1-5; size: -; CDR3: CASSSTGAPHQPQHF; DNA: TGTGCCAGCAGTTCCACAGGGGCCCCCCATCAGCCCCAGCATTTT
D: TRBD2; V: TRBV4-1; J: TRBJ2-4; size: few; CDR3: CASSQVLAGLAKNIQYF; DNA: TGCGCCAGCAGCCAAGTTCTAGCGGGGTTAGCCAAAAACATTCAGTACTTC
D: -; V: TRBV10-3; J: TRBJ2-3; size: many; CDR3: CAISETGGQPRNTQYF; DNA: TGTGCCATCAGTGAGACGGGGGGACAGCCGAGGAATACGCAGTATTTT
D: TRBD2; V: TRBV5-1; J: TRBJ2-3; size: many; CDR3: CASSSSRGGGALDTQYF; DNA: TGCGCCAGCAGCTCGTCGAGGGGCGGGGGGGCCTTAGATACGCAGTATTTT
D: TRBD2; V: TRBV2; J: TRBJ2-2; size: -; CDR3: CASREVAGGTGELFF; DNA: TGTGCCAGCCGGGAGGTAGCGGGTGGGACCGGGGAGCTGTTTTTT
D: TRBD2; V: TRBV7-3; J: TRBJ2-7; size: many; CDR3: CASSYSSGGPYEQYF; DNA: TGTGCCAGCAGCTATTCATCGGGGGGGCCCTACGAGCAGTACTTC
D: -; V: TRBV18; J: TRBJ2-1; size: many; CDR3: CASSPTSKDNEQFF; DNA: TGTGCCAGCTCACCCACGAGTAAAGACAATGAGCAGTTCTTC
D: TRBD2; V: TRBV20-1; J: TRBJ2-5; size: -; CDR3: CSASVGTSIEAQYF; DNA: TGTAGTGCTTCGGTTGGGACTAGTATAGAGGCCCAGTACTTC
D: -; V: TRBV18; J: TRBJ2-3; size: many; CDR3: CASSHRRGKTDTQYF; DNA: TGTGCCAGCTCACACAGGAGGGGGAAGACAGATACGCAGTATTTT
D: TRBD1; V: TRBV28; J: TRBJ2-7; size: many; CDR3: CASSFTGQAYEQYF; DNA: TGTGCCAGCAGTTTTACCGGACAGGCGTACGAGCAGTACTTC
D: -; V: TRBV12-3/TRBV12-4; J: TRBJ1-6; size: many; CDR3: CASSRSRGGNSPLHF; DNA: TGTGCCAGCAGCCGTAGTCGGGGGGGGAATTCACCCCTCCACTTT
D: -; V: TRBV15; J: TRBJ1-1; size: few; CDR3: CATRDRGGVNTEAFF; DNA: TGTGCCACCAGGGATAGGGGGGGGGTGAACACTGAAGCTTTCTTT
D: -; V: TRBV6-5; J: TRBJ1-1; size: -; CDR3: CASTRASGAGAFF; DNA: TGTGCCAGCACCCGTGCAAGTGGCGCCGGAGCTTTCTTT
D: -; V: TRBV7-7; J: TRBJ2-3; size: -; CDR3: CASSLEAATGTQYF; DNA: TGTGCTAGCAGCTTAGAGGCAGCCACAGGTACGCAGTATTTT
D: -; V: TRBV14; J: TRBJ2-1; size: many; CDR3: CASSQFRVRQFF; DNA: TGTGCCAGCAGCCAGTTCAGGGTCAGGCAGTTCTTC
D: -; V: TRBV6-6; J: TRBJ1-5; size: many; CDR3: CASSPSGQPYQPQHF; DNA: TGTGCCAGCAGCCCATCGGGACAACCATACCAGCCCCAGCATTTT
D: -; V: TRBV5-5; J: TRBJ2-3; size: many; CDR3: CASSPPADTQYF; DNA: TGTGCCAGCAGCCCCCCGGCGGATACGCAGTATTTT
D: TRBD2; V: TRBV28; J: TRBJ2-7; size: many; CDR3: CASSLLGGRYEQYF; DNA: TGTGCCAGCAGTTTATTGGGAGGGCGATACGAGCAGTACTTC
D: -; V: TRBV6-7; J: TRBJ1-5; size: -; CDR3: CASPSRECQPQHF; DNA: TGTGCCAGCCCTAGTAGAGAATGTCAGCCCCAGCATTTT
D: -; V: TRBV9; J: TRBJ1-2; size: many; CDR3: CASSTRQEGTTNYGYTF; DNA: TGTGCCAGCAGCACTCGACAGGAAGGCACAACTAACTATGGCTACACCTTC
D: -; V: TRBV5-1; J: TRBJ1-6; size: many; CDR3: CASSQDSRDSPLHF; DNA: TGCGCCAGCAGCCAGGACAGTCGTGATTCACCCCTCCACTTT